What follows is one T cell receptor (beta chain) and its context. As originally analysed: Nucleated cell counts were estimated from reference gene primer amplification. TCRdb keeps only in-frame clones here, not all; method: immunoSEQ multiplex PCR. V and J calls and clone size are those listed in that table; D and trimming were worked out from the DNA. The sample lists about 240,000 clones; about 90% were seen once. These data are taken from a study of blood T cell repertoires in COVID-19. Background on the study: Material from acute and convalescent COVID-19 was sourced from the United States, Italy and Spain.

V lost 4 bases to trimming and J lost 2 bases; unmatched junction nucleotides: 5. Germline V gene sequence: CDR1 MGHRA, CDR2 YSYEKL. The CDR3 runs to 15 residues. The sequenced sample consisted of peripheral blood. The clonotype was recovered from a man in his sixties with acute or convalescent COVID-19. This chain joins TRBV4-1 and TRBJ2-1, with 7 bases aligning to TRBD2. The CDR3 nucleotides read TGCGCCAGCAGCCTCACTAGCGATCCCTACAATGAGCAGTTCTTC. Protein: CASSLTSDPYNEQFF.